This T cell receptor (beta chain) was sequenced during a study of cytomegalovirus exposure and HLA in healthy donors. This CDR3 comprises 14 residues. J gave up 3 bases and V 6 bases, and 8 bases lay outside the gene matches. CDR1 LNHDA and CDR2 SQIVND come from the germline V gene (reference sequence). The PCR was carried out with 60 Vbeta primers and 13 Jbeta primers. The method was immunoSEQ multiplex PCR; TCRdb's version includes in-frame clones alone and lacks a portion of them. The data contain under 65,000 clones, roughly four fifths of them singletons. The genes are TRBV19 and TRBJ2-7, with 7 nucleotides matching TRBD2. Sample: PBMCs. The clonotype originates from a man aged 50-59 years in good health and CMV-seronegative. The CDR3 protein is CASRDQRGGYEQYF. The DNA for the CDR3 is TGTGCCAGTAGGGATCAGCGGGGTGGCTACGAGCAGTACTTC.